This T cell receptor beta chain is from a study of cytomegalovirus exposure and HLA in healthy donors. Study outcomes and limitations: Analysis performed later showed TCR beta chains linked to HLA being more clonally expanded than equally common others. For most TCR beta V segments, an earlier analysis put the productive rate at about 87% or about 30% of the time. Diagnosis of cytomegalovirus status made by the classifier reportedly showed high specificity and sensitivity.

This clone appeared once. The target antigen is unknown. The primer mix had 60 Vbeta and 13 Jbeta primers. This table comes from immunoSEQ multiplex PCR, and its TCRdb copy is limited to in-frame clones, with some not included. The repertoire includes 150,000 to 200,000 clones, around four fifths of them detected once, and roughly 1.2% sits in the top ten. Germline V gives CDR1 MGHDK, CDR2 SYGVNS. CDR3 length: 13 amino acids. The ends were cut back, 8 bases at V and 2 bases at J, with 12 bases in the middle. Unrecorded immune exposure was likely among donors, who were nominally healthy when sampled. The receptor was isolated from a woman in her forties or fifties in good health and CMV-seronegative. This rearrangement joins TRBV25-1 to TRBJ1-2; no definite D call. The sequencing input was PBMCs. The CDR3 protein is CASRPDSNYGYTF. The CDR3 nucleotides are TGTGCCAGCCGGCCCGACTCGAACTATGGCTACACCTTC.